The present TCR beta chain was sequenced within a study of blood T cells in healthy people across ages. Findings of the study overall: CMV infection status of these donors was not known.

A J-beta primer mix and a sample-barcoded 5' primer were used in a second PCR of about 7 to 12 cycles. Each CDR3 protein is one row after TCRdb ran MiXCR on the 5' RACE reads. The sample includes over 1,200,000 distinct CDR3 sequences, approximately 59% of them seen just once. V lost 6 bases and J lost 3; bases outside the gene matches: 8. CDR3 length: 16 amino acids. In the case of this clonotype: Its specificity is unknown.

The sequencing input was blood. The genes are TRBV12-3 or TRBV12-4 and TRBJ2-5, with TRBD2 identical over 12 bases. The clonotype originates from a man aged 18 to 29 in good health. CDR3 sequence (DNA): TGTGCCAGCAGCATCCTGACTAGCGGGAGCGAAGAGACCCAGTACTTC. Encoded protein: CASSILTSGSEETQYF.